Each of the 27 T cell receptor beta chains below was sequenced from the same sample in a study of blood T cell repertoires in COVID-19. The method was immunoSEQ multiplex PCR; TCRdb's version includes in-frame clones alone and lacks a portion of them. There are 130,000 to 150,000 clones in the sample; approximately 84% occur only once, and 1.5% to 2.5% lies in the top ten. The sample taken for sequencing was peripheral blood. The receptors stem from a woman aged 55-69 years with acute or convalescent COVID-19.

The rearrangement uses TRBV29-1 and TRBJ2-1; D is possibly TRBD2 (5 bases). This CDR3 is 14 amino acids long. The V and J ends lost 3 bases and 7 bases respectively, with 16 bases between them. Per the germline V gene, CDR1 is SQVTM and CDR2 is ANQGSEA. CDR3 DNA sequence: TGCAGCGTTGAGCCCGGGATCCTAGTTAATGAGCAGTTCTTC. Its translation: CSVEPGILVNEQFF.

CDR3 sequence reads: CASSRRYPGLAGSYEQYF. CDR3 coding DNA: TGTGCCAGCAGCCGACGTTACCCCGGACTAGCGGGATCCTACGAGCAGTACTTC. V usage is TRBV3-1 (or the pseudogene TRBV3-2) and J usage is TRBJ2-7; 12 nucleotides match TRBD2. Germline values: CDR1 LGHDT, CDR2 YNNKEL (reference sequence). This CDR3 spans 18 amino acids. V lost 4 bases, J lost 1 base, and 11 bases stayed unmatched.

In regard to this clone: One end of the junction varies from germline; a read error may be responsible. This chain joins TRBV7-9 and TRBJ2-7, with 10 bases identical to TRBD2. Germline values: CDR1 SEHNR, CDR2 FQNEAQ (reference sequence). CDR3 length: 18 residues. The CDR3 sequence: CASSLFSLAGVSTYEQYF. As DNA, the CDR3 is TGTGCCAGCAGCTTATTCTCGCTAGCGGGAGTTTCCACCTATGAGCAGTACTTC.

The CDR3 DNA follows: TGTGCCAGCAGTTTATCTTGGGGGGAGTACCTCTACGAGCAGTACTTC. It yields the protein CASSLSWGEYLYEQYF. The chain combines TRBV27 with TRBJ2-7, with a possible D match to TRBD2 (6 bases). Trimming took 0 bases from V and 3 from J, leaving 15 bases between them. Per the germline V gene, CDR1 is MNHEY and CDR2 is SMNVEV (reference sequence). This CDR3 has 16 amino acids.

The chain recombines TRBV5-1 with TRBJ1-3; D may be TRBD1 (6 bases). CDR1 SGHRS and CDR2 YFSETQ come from the germline V gene. V was cut by 1 base and J by 2 bases, with 7 bases left in between. The CDR3 runs to 14 residues. The CDR3 reads CASSLTGTGNTIYF. Here the CDR3 DNA reads TGCGCCAGCAGCTTGACAGGGACTGGAAACACCATATATTTT. Full variable domain (rest looked up from reference TRBV5-1 and TRBJ1-3): KAGVTQTPRYLIKTRGQQVTLSCSPISGHRSVSWYQQTPGQGLQFLFEYFSETQRNKGNFPGRFSGRQFSNSRSEMNVSTLELGDSALYLCASSLTGTGNTIYFGEGSWLTVV.

The J gene is TRBJ2-5, the V gene TRBV9; 9 nucleotides line up with TRBD2. V lost 3 bases and J lost 2; bases outside the gene matches: 8. The CDR3 length is 16 residues. CDR1 and CDR2 from the germline V gene are SGDLS and YYNGEE. CDR3 DNA: TGTGCCAGCAGCGAGGGAGGTAGCGGGAGTCAAGAGACCCAGTACTTC. It specifies CASSEGGSGSQETQYF.

This clone has more than one count but fewer than ten. V is TRBV24-1 and J is TRBJ2-7; D call uncertain. Germline V gives CDR1 KGHDR, CDR2 SFDVKD. The CDR3 runs to 14 residues. Trimming removed 4 bases at V and 2 bases at J, with 11 bases between. The CDR3 DNA reads TGTGCCACCAGTGAGTTGCTAGAGGCCTACGAGCAGTACTTC. Translating it yields CATSELLEAYEQYF.

The chain couples TRBV6-4 to TRBJ1-1; TRBD1 agrees at 7 bases. This CDR3 comprises 13 residues. Losses at the gene ends were 6 bases for V and 7 bases for J; bases not matched to a gene: 8. Per germline, CDR1 MRHNA and CDR2 SNTAGT. The CDR3 region has the DNA TGTGCCAGCAGAAGGACAGGCTATCATGAAGCTTTCTTT. Translating gives CASRRTGYHEAFF.

This chain joins TRBV24-1 and TRBJ1-5; TRBD1 matches 10 bases. The CDR3 spans 16 residues. Germline CDR1 reads KGHDR; CDR2 reads SFDVKD. The trim removed 9 bases at V and 0 bases at J, leaving 7 bases unmatched. For the CDR3, the DNA is TGTGCCACCGACAGGGGGCGCTTTCCTAGCAATCAGCCCCAGCATTTT. This sequence encodes CATDRGRFPSNQPQHF.

The CDR3 protein is CASSFSLAKNIQYF. CDR3 DNA: TGTGCCAGCAGTTTTTCTTTAGCCAAAAACATTCAGTACTTC. The chain carries TRBV27 and TRBJ2-4, with unresolved D. Germline V lookup: CDR1 MNHEY, CDR2 SMNVEV (reference sequence). The ends were cut back, 3 bases at V and 0 bases at J, with 6 bases in the middle. The CDR3 covers 14 residues.

This chain connects TRBV9 to TRBJ2-1, with TRBD1 matching over 7 bases. The CDR3 runs to 13 residues. With 0 bases clipped from V and 7 bases from J, the junction kept 1 base outside the gene matches. Germline V gene data show CDR1 as SGDLS and CDR2 as YYNGEE. The CDR3 loop is CASSVGTGNEQFF. Here the CDR3 DNA reads TGTGCCAGCAGCGTAGGGACAGGAAATGAGCAGTTCTTC.

A single count supports this clone. This chain links TRBV6-5 with TRBJ1-2; the match to TRBD1 covers 9 bases. The V and J ends lost 7 bases and 8 bases, in that order; junction bases with no gene match: 8. This CDR3 is 13 amino acids long. Germline lookup yields CDR1 MNHEY and CDR2 SVGAGI. The CDR3 is CASTTGTGIGYTF. The DNA for the CDR3 is TGTGCCAGCACCACCGGGACAGGGATCGGCTACACCTTC.

The CDR3 sequence is CASSIQTGEKDGYTF. CDR3 sequence (DNA): TGTGCCAGCAGTATTCAGACAGGGGAGAAGGATGGCTACACCTTC. This chain joins TRBV6-5 and TRBJ1-2, with 8 bases aligning to TRBD1. In germline, CDR1 is MNHEY, CDR2 SVGAGI. V lost 5 bases and J lost 6; bases outside the gene matches: 11. The CDR3 totals 15 residues.

This chain uses TRBV19 with TRBJ2-1; 12 bases are a match to TRBD2. This CDR3 region has 16 residues. The V and J ends lost 3 bases and 7 bases, in that order; junction bases with no gene match: 7. Germline V gene lookup returns CDR1 LNHDA and CDR2 SQIVND (reference sequence). The CDR3 DNA follows: TGTGCCAGTAGTATGTTGACTAGCGGGGGTCGGAATGAGCAGTTCTTC. It is translated as CASSMLTSGGRNEQFF. Variable domain in full (rest from reference TRBV19 and TRBJ2-1): DGGITQSPKYLFRKEGQNVTLSCEQNLNHDAMYWYRQDPGQGLRLIYYSQIVNDFQKGDIAEGYSVSREKKESFPLTVTSAQKNPTAFYLCASSMLTSGGRNEQFFGPGTRLTVL.

The V gene is TRBV6-5, the J gene TRBJ2-7; 8 bases agree with TRBD2. CDR1 is MNHEY, CDR2 SVGAGI, per germline. V lost 7 bases and J lost 0; bases outside the gene matches: 5. This CDR3 is 14 amino acids long. CDR3 sequence reads: CASKPGLGSYEQYF. Written as DNA, the CDR3 is TGTGCCAGCAAACCGGGACTAGGCTCCTACGAGCAGTACTTC.

This clone was picked up one time. V is TRBV29-1 and J is TRBJ1-2, with TRBD1 matching 9 bases. Trimming removed 6 bases from V and 2 bases from J; junction bases left unmatched: 10. The CDR3 totals 15 residues. Germline V CDR1 and CDR2: SQVTM, ANQGSEA. CDR3 coding DNA: TGCAGCGTGCAGTCAACAGGGGGCTTGAACTATGGCTACACCTTC. It yields the protein CSVQSTGGLNYGYTF.

This rearrangement joins TRBV4-2 to TRBJ2-7; a weak D match, TRBD2 (6 bases). Germline V gives CDR1 LGHNA, CDR2 YNFKEQ. V was clipped by 0 bases and J by 1 base, with 19 bases between them. This CDR3 has 18 amino acids. For the CDR3, the DNA is TGTGCCAGCAGCCAAGATCCAAAGAAGCGGGCCGAATCCTACGAGCAGTACTTC. Encoded protein: CASSQDPKKRAESYEQYF.

This clone was counted only a few times. The rearrangement links TRBV27 to TRBJ1-2, with D perhaps TRBD1 (6 bases). V lost 8 bases to trimming and J lost 1 base, with 11 bases between them. Germline CDR1 MNHEY, CDR2 SMNVEV (reference sequence). The CDR3 length is 13 residues. The CDR3 region is CASRDNYNYGYTF. The CDR3 nucleotides are TGTGCCAGCCGGGACAATTATAACTATGGCTACACCTTC.

The V gene is TRBV5-1, the J gene TRBJ2-3, with 12 bases matching TRBD2. This CDR3 is built from 16 residues. The germline gives CDR1 SGHRS, CDR2 YFSETQ. V shed 2 bases, J shed 1 base, and the junction held 2 bases outside the gene matches. The DNA for the CDR3 is TGCGCCAGCAGCTTCCTAGCGGGAGGGGGCACAGATACGCAGTATTTT. It encodes CASSFLAGGGTDTQYF.

This clone was counted a single time. The chain employs TRBV4-1 and TRBJ1-4; 7 nucleotides agree with TRBD1. This CDR3 has 18 amino acids. With 0 bases clipped from V and 8 bases from J, the junction kept 15 bases outside the gene matches. Germline-derived CDR1 and CDR2 are MGHRA and YSYEKL. CDR3 DNA sequence: TGCGCCAGCAGCCAAGAAAGGACCAACAGGGGTCAGCTAGAAAAACTGTTTTTT. Translation gives CASSQERTNRGQLEKLFF.

A few counts support this clone. For the CDR3, the DNA is TGCGCCAGCAGCTCCGGACTAGCGGGCACCGGGGAGCTGTTTTTT. This translates into CASSSGLAGTGELFF. This rearrangement joins TRBV5-1 to TRBJ2-2; 11 nucleotides align to TRBD2. Germline lookup yields CDR1 SGHRS and CDR2 YFSETQ. Trimming removed 3 bases from V and 4 bases from J; junction bases left unmatched: 2. CDR3 length: 15 amino acids.

The chain uses TRBV5-1 and TRBJ1-4; the D is unclear. Trimming took off 2 bases at V and 2 bases at J, with 7 bases between the two ends. Germline V gene data show CDR1 as SGHRS and CDR2 as YFSETQ. This CDR3 spans 14 amino acids. CDR3 DNA sequence: TGCGCCAGCAGCTTTGCGACTACTAATGAAAAACTGTTTTTT. The encoded protein is CASSFATTNEKLFF.

This chain connects TRBV19 to TRBJ1-5; 8 nucleotides line up with TRBD1. The length of the CDR3 is 16 residues. Per germline, CDR1 LNHDA and CDR2 SQIVND (reference sequence). V lost 3 bases, J lost 6 bases, and 10 bases stayed unmatched. The CDR3 reads CASSMGGPGGGQPQHF. DNA of the CDR3: TGTGCCAGTAGTATGGGGGGGCCAGGGGGCGGTCAGCCCCAGCATTTT.

The V call is TRBV7-3, the J call TRBJ2-1, with 12 bases matching TRBD2. V was pared by 5 bases and J by 5 bases, with 10 bases of the junction left unmatched. This CDR3 is built from 17 residues. The germline V gene has CDR1 SGHTA and CDR2 FQGTGA. The CDR3 DNA reads as TGTGCCAGCAGCCACAGGGCTAGCGGGAGGGCCAACAATGAGCAGTTCTTC. It is translated as CASSHRASGRANNEQFF.

V and J are TRBV14 and TRBJ2-5; no reliable D call. The germline gives CDR1 SGHDN, CDR2 FVKESK. CDR3 length: 14 amino acids. V dropped 2 bases and J dropped 0 bases, with 7 bases sitting between them. The CDR3 nucleotides are TGTGCCAGCAGCCAAACGGTATACCAAGAGACCCAGTACTTC. Its protein is CASSQTVYQETQYF.

Here the CDR3 reads CASSFGIGTKNIQYF. The CDR3 nucleotides are TGTGCCAGCAGCTTCGGGATCGGGACAAAAAACATTCAGTACTTC. The chain combines TRBV7-9 with TRBJ2-4; tentatively, D is TRBD1 (6 bases). Between the trimmed V and J ends, which lost 3 bases and 4 bases, there was a span of 13 bases. Germline loops: CDR1 SEHNR, CDR2 FQNEAQ (reference sequence). This CDR3 is 15 amino acids long.

The rearrangement joins TRBV19 to TRBJ2-1, with a weak D call TRBD1 (6 bases). Looked up from germline, CDR1 is LNHDA and CDR2 is SQIVND (reference sequence). V was clipped by 5 bases and J by 0 bases, with 11 bases between them. CDR3 length equals 15 residues. CDR3 loop: CASSVDRSSYNEQFF. In nucleotides, the CDR3 is TGTGCCAGTAGTGTCGACAGGAGCTCCTACAATGAGCAGTTCTTC.